This passage covers 26 T cell receptor beta chains from one sample sequenced in a study of blood T cells in healthy people across ages. With a J-beta primer mix and a sample-barcoded 5' primer, a second PCR ran 7 to 11 cycles. TCRdb recomputed calls from the 5' RACE reads with MiXCR, one row per CDR3 protein. The sample carries about 1,600,000 distinct CDR3 sequences, roughly 40% recorded once. The sample consisted of blood. The receptors shown here come from a woman younger than 35 in good health.

This chain links TRBV28 with TRBJ1-2; D might be TRBD1 (6 bases). V lost 5 bases to trimming and J lost 5 bases, with 21 bases between them. The length of the CDR3 is 16 residues. Germline lookup yields CDR1 MDHEN and CDR2 SYDVKM. The CDR3 region has the DNA TGTGCCAGCAGTGCAAACGTCCCCGGACAGCGATATGGCTACACCTTC. Translating gives CASSANVPGQRYGYTF.

This clonotype has just a few counts. The chain has TRBV20-1 and TRBJ2-5, with D unresolved. This CDR3 region has 15 residues. Germline CDR1 DFQATT, CDR2 SNEGSKA (reference sequence). Between the trimmed V and J ends, which lost 0 bases and 0 bases, there was a span of 11 bases. CDR3 sequence reads: CSARERSWYQETQYF. CDR3 nucleotide sequence: TGCAGTGCTAGAGAGAGATCTTGGTACCAAGAGACCCAGTACTTC.

The chain couples TRBV12-3 or TRBV12-4 to TRBJ2-2; TRBD2 agrees at 14 bases. V trimming: 5 bases; J trimming: 3 bases; junction bases outside the gene matches: 14. The CDR3 has 20 amino acids. The CDR3 nucleotides read TGTGCCAGCAGTAGGGGGGTGTTGGGACTAGCGGGAGAAGACACCGGGGAGCTGTTTTTT. It specifies CASSRGVLGLAGEDTGELFF.

This clonotype was observed a few times. CDR3 DNA: TGTGCCAGCAGTGTCAGGGTTGACACTGAAGCTTTCTTT. It codes for CASSVRVDTEAFF. The chain is built from TRBV6-6 and TRBJ1-1, with D possibly matching TRBD1 (5 bases). The germline gives CDR1 MNHNY, CDR2 SVGAGI (reference sequence). This CDR3 has 13 amino acids. The ends were cut back, 5 bases at V and 3 bases at J, with 10 bases in the middle.

The genes are TRBV29-1 and TRBJ2-2; D gene ambiguous. This CDR3 has 12 residues. The V and J ends lost 7 bases and 2 bases respectively, with 8 bases between them. Per the germline V gene, CDR1 is SQVTM and CDR2 is ANQGSEA. For the CDR3, the DNA is TGCAGCGGGTCTCGTAACACCGGGGAGCTGTTTTTT. Translated, it gives CSGSRNTGELFF.

In its sample, this clonotype was seen a few times. V is TRBV6-2 or TRBV6-3 and J is TRBJ2-3, with TRBD2 matching over 14 bases. Trimming at V came to 3 bases and at J to 2 bases, leaving 10 bases not matched to a gene. The CDR3 runs 19 residues. Per the germline V gene, CDR1 is MNHEY and CDR2 is SVGEGT. In DNA form, the CDR3 reads TGTGCCAGCAGTTATCGGACTAGCGGGGGGATCCTTCCCACAGATACGCAGTATTTT. Translated: CASSYRTSGGILPTDTQYF.

The rearrangement joins TRBV20-1 to TRBJ2-1, with TRBD2 matching over 13 bases. With 5 bases clipped from V and 5 bases from J, the junction kept 6 bases outside the gene matches. CDR1 is DFQATT, CDR2 SNEGSKA, per germline (reference sequence). The CDR3 length is 15 residues. The chain's CDR3 is CSALGLAGIDNEQFF. In DNA, the CDR3 is TGCAGTGCTCTGGGACTAGCGGGAATCGACAATGAGCAGTTCTTC.

This clonotype was observed a few times. The chain recombines TRBV6-4 with TRBJ1-4; D may be TRBD1 (5 bases). Germline CDR1 is MRHNA and CDR2 is SNTAGT. Trimming took 4 bases from V and 8 from J, leaving 11 bases between them. The CDR3 is 13 amino acids. CDR3 DNA: TGTGCCAGCAGTGCGGAGAGGGGAGAAAAACTGTTTTTT. It codes for CASSAERGEKLFF.

The genes are TRBV14 and TRBJ2-1; D is perhaps TRBD1 (5 bases). The V and J ends lost 3 bases and 12 bases respectively, with 9 bases between them. CDR3 length: 11 residues. From germline, CDR1 is SGHDN and CDR2 FVKESK. Here the CDR3 reads CASSQSQGQFF. CDR3 sequence (DNA): TGTGCCAGCAGCCAGAGCCAGGGGCAGTTCTTC.

This clonotype was found a few times. This rearrangement joins TRBV5-1 to TRBJ2-2; TRBD2 aligns across 11 bases. Germline values: CDR1 SGHRS, CDR2 YFSETQ. This CDR3 is 16 amino acids long. The trim removed 4 bases at V and 7 bases at J, leaving 9 bases unmatched. Written as DNA, the CDR3 is TGCGCCAGCAGCAGTGGACTAGCGGGTTCCCGCGGGGAGCTGTTTTTT. Translated: CASSSGLAGSRGELFF.

This chain connects TRBV6-6 to TRBJ1-5; D is uncertain. In germline, CDR1 is MNHNY, CDR2 SVGAGI (reference sequence). This CDR3 is 13 amino acids long. V gave up 7 bases and J gave up 1 base, with 8 bases separating them. CDR3 sequence reads: CASIRRSNQPQHF. CDR3 sequence (DNA): TGTGCCAGCATTAGACGGAGCAATCAGCCCCAGCATTTT.

This chain connects TRBV5-1 to TRBJ1-6; unclear D gene. The CDR3 covers 17 residues. The V end lost 0 bases, the J end lost 3 bases, and 13 bases lay between the germline ends. Per germline, CDR1 SGHRS and CDR2 YFSETQ. As DNA, the CDR3 is TGCGCCAGCAGCTTGGGGGCGACTGGGGTCTATAATTCACCCCTCCACTTT. Protein product: CASSLGATGVYNSPLHF.

The table lists this clonotype with a few counts. The chain employs TRBV6-5 and TRBJ2-4; the match to TRBD1 covers 8 bases. The V segment lost 6 bases and the J segment 5 bases; nucleotides outside the gene matches: 3. From germline, CDR1 is MNHEY and CDR2 SVGAGI. The CDR3 totals 13 residues. Here the CDR3 reads CASSSTGENIQYF. CDR3 DNA sequence: TGTGCCAGCAGCTCGACAGGGGAAAACATTCAGTACTTC.

The chain recombines TRBV6-6 with TRBJ2-3; D is unresolved. V was pared by 0 bases and J by 7 bases, with 8 bases between. CDR1 and CDR2 (germline): MNHNY, SVGAGI (reference sequence). The CDR3 has 13 residues. The CDR3 bases are TGTGCCAGCAGTTACTCGATGGGTTATACGCAGTATTTT. The encoded protein is CASSYSMGYTQYF.

In its sample, this clonotype was seen a few times. The V gene is TRBV6-5, the J gene TRBJ2-1, with D unclear. The CDR3 contains 13 residues. In germline, CDR1 is MNHEY, CDR2 SVGAGI. The ends were cut back, 2 bases at V and 8 bases at J, with 10 bases in the middle. CDR3 amino acids: CASSYGGSYEQFF. The DNA of the CDR3 is TGTGCCAGCAGTTACGGCGGTAGTTATGAGCAGTTCTTC.

This clonotype has ten or more counts. This chain uses TRBV7-2 with TRBJ2-7; TRBD2 is a possible D gene (5 bases). The tail of the sequence fits TRBJ2-5 better, so the J call may be wrong. The CDR3 is 13 amino acids. Germline loops: CDR1 SGHTA, CDR2 FQGNSA. CDR3 sequence (DNA): TGTGCCAGCAGCTTAACTAGTGGGGAGACCCAGTACTTC. Residues: CASSLTSGETQYF.

With regard to this clonotype: One end of the junction is discordant with germline, which a read error may explain. The chain combines TRBV6-6 with TRBJ2-5; 7 bases agree with TRBD1. CDR1 is MNHNY, CDR2 SVGAGI, per germline (reference sequence). This CDR3 has 13 residues. DNA of the CDR3: TGTACCAGCACAGGGGAAAGGGAAGAGACCCAGTACTTC. The encoded protein is CTSTGEREETQYF.

This clonotype was picked up one time. This chain connects TRBV27 to TRBJ1-1; D gene unclear. V lost 3 bases to trimming and J lost 5 bases, with 13 bases between them. The CDR3 is 14 amino acids. CDR1 is MNHEY, CDR2 SMNVEV, per germline (reference sequence). The CDR3 protein is CASSFGTPGTEAFF. CDR3 sequence (DNA): TGTGCCAGCAGTTTTGGCACACCGGGGACTGAAGCTTTCTTT.

This chain joins TRBV20-1 and TRBJ2-1; possibly TRBD1 for D (6 bases). The DNA matches TRBJ2-7 better at its end, which makes the J call doubtful. The CDR3 totals 15 residues. From germline, CDR1 is DFQATT and CDR2 SNEGSKA (reference sequence). In DNA form, the CDR3 reads TGCAGTGCTAGTAGGGGGACACTCCCAGGAAATGAGCAGTACTTC. Translating gives CSASRGTLPGNEQYF.

This chain joins TRBV7-2 and TRBJ1-5; D call uncertain. Germline CDR1 reads SGHTA; CDR2 reads FQGNSA. CDR3 length: 14 amino acids. Deletions cut 1 base from V and 12 bases from J, with 16 bases between. CDR3 in amino acids: CASSLGFADRGQHF. CDR3 DNA: TGTGCCAGCAGCTTAGGGTTTGCGGATAGAGGCCAGCATTTT.

This clonotype has more than one count but fewer than ten. The V gene is TRBV10-3, the J gene TRBJ2-7, with D possibly being TRBD2 (6 bases). The CDR3 spans 18 residues. The V gene's germline CDR1 is ENHRY and CDR2 SYGVKD. Trimming shortened V by 0 bases and J by 2 bases, and 20 bases separated the two germline ends. Written as DNA, the CDR3 is TGTGCCATCAGTGAGTCGATCGGATGGCGGGATTCGCCCTACGAGCAGTACTTC. Translated: CAISESIGWRDSPYEQYF.

This clonotype was observed at least ten times. V gene TRBV27 combines with J gene TRBJ1-6; 10 nucleotides line up with TRBD1. Germline V gene lookup returns CDR1 MNHEY and CDR2 SMNVEV (reference sequence). This CDR3 contains 18 residues. Trimming cost V 0 bases and J 8 bases; bases outside gene matches: 10. DNA for the CDR3: TGTGCCAGCAGTTTATCCGCGGACAGGGGGGGATGGGATTCACCCCTCCACTTT. This gives the protein CASSLSADRGGWDSPLHF.

The J gene is TRBJ2-5, the V gene TRBV3-1, with a weak D call TRBD1 (5 bases). From germline, CDR1 is LGHDT and CDR2 YNNKEL (reference sequence). Trimming shortened V by 0 bases and J by 13 bases, and 12 bases separated the two germline ends. The CDR3 has 12 residues. The CDR3 spells CASSQEGREGYF. The CDR3 nucleotides read TGTGCCAGCAGCCAAGAAGGCAGGGAAGGGTACTTC.

The chain carries TRBV5-4 and TRBJ2-3, with TRBD2 identical over 9 bases. The V gene end was trimmed by 1 base and the J gene end by 5 bases; junction bases not matched to a gene: 11. The germline gives CDR1 SGHNT, CDR2 YYREEE (reference sequence). The CDR3 length is 17 residues. CDR3 in amino acids: CASSLSGAGGPRDTQYF. Here the CDR3 DNA reads TGTGCCAGCAGCTTGTCGGGAGCGGGAGGCCCCCGAGATACGCAGTATTTT.

This clonotype was recorded a few times. The chain couples TRBV29-1 to TRBJ1-2; D possibly corresponds to TRBD1 (5 bases). V lost 2 bases and J lost 8, with 18 bases in between. CDR1 is SQVTM, CDR2 ANQGSEA, per germline. The CDR3 totals 14 residues. The CDR3 sequence is CSVEPQGEGEGYTF. In DNA form, the CDR3 reads TGCAGCGTTGAACCCCAGGGTGAGGGCGAAGGCTACACCTTC. The full variable domain, rest sourced from reference TRBV29-1 and TRBJ1-2, is SAVISQKPSRDICQRGTSLTIQCQVDSQVTMMFWYRQQPGQSLTLIATANQGSEATYESGFVIDKFPISRPNLTFSTLTVSNMSPEDSSIYLCSVEPQGEGEGYTFGSGTRLTVV.

The chain links TRBV10-3 to TRBJ2-1; D gene ambiguous. This CDR3 is built from 12 residues. CDR1 is ENHRY, CDR2 SYGVKD, per germline. The V and J ends lost 2 bases and 8 bases respectively, with 7 bases between them. CDR3 region: CAISEIWDEQFF. The DNA of the CDR3 is TGTGCCATCAGTGAGATCTGGGATGAGCAGTTCTTC.